These T cell receptor beta chains were read from a single sample in a study of blood T cell repertoires in COVID-19. Produced via immunoSEQ multiplex PCR; TCRdb's table is partial and in-frame only. Of roughly 200,000 clones listed, around 86% are singletons. Sequenced sample: PBMCs or T cells enriched from blood (not recorded which). The receptors derive from a man aged 25 to 40 in a cohort exposed to, infected with or recovered from COVID-19 (not recorded which). CDR3s include the opening cysteine and the closing phenylalanine or tryptophan. The order of the fields is clone size, J gene, V gene, D gene, CDR3 protein, CDR3 DNA. The D gene is left open where the match is weak. Clone size is shown for a subset of rows, as once, few, many or a class of expanded clone.

size: -; J: TRBJ2-7; V: TRBV6-5; D: -; CDR3: CASSSLSPYEQYF; DNA: TGTGCCAGCAGTTCGCTATCCCCGTACGAGCAGTACTTC
size: -; J: TRBJ2-1; V: TRBV9; D: -; CDR3: CASSVSGGLSYNEQFF; DNA: TGTGCCAGCAGCGTATCGGGCGGGCTCTCCTACAATGAGCAGTTCTTC
size: once; J: TRBJ2-1; V: TRBV3-1/TRBV3-2; D: -; CDR3: CASSQGTPSFNEQFF; DNA: TGTGCCAGCAGCCAAGGAACTCCATCATTTAATGAGCAGTTCTTC
size: -; J: TRBJ2-7; V: TRBV9; D: TRBD1; CDR3: CASSAWDRAGEQYF; DNA: TGTGCCAGCAGCGCGTGGGACAGGGCCGGCGAGCAGTACTTC
size: -; J: TRBJ2-2; V: TRBV7-2; D: TRBD1; CDR3: CASSTGTATGELFF; DNA: TGTGCCAGCAGCACTGGGACAGCCACCGGGGAGCTGTTTTTT
size: -; J: TRBJ1-6; V: TRBV27; D: -; CDR3: CASTPRAENSPLHF; DNA: TGTGCCAGCACCCCGCGGGCGGAGAATTCACCCCTCCACTTT
size: -; J: TRBJ1-6; V: TRBV5-1; D: TRBD1; CDR3: CASSYQRDSSSPLHF; DNA: TGCGCCAGCAGCTACCAACGGGACAGTTCCTCACCCCTCCACTTT
size: -; J: TRBJ2-1; V: TRBV6-5; D: TRBD1; CDR3: CASSWDRGRNEQFF; DNA: TGTGCCAGCAGCTGGGACAGGGGGCGCAATGAGCAGTTCTTC
size: -; J: TRBJ2-6; V: TRBV28; D: -; CDR3: CASSFPQEGANVLTF; DNA: TGTGCCAGCAGTTTCCCCCAAGAGGGGGCCAACGTCCTGACTTTC
size: many; J: TRBJ2-2; V: TRBV6-1; D: -; CDR3: CASSESITNTGELFF; DNA: TGTGCCAGCAGTGAATCTATTACGAACACCGGGGAGCTGTTTTTT
size: -; J: TRBJ2-1; V: TRBV28; D: TRBD1; CDR3: CASSDTLDRRYNEQFF; DNA: TGTGCCAGCAGTGATACCCTGGACAGGCGGTACAATGAGCAGTTCTTC
size: -; J: TRBJ2-7; V: TRBV6-5; D: TRBD1; CDR3: CASSTGASSYEQYF; DNA: TGTGCCAGCAGTACAGGGGCCTCCTCCTACGAGCAGTACTTC
size: once; J: TRBJ1-5; V: TRBV7-2; D: -; CDR3: CASSLASPRASQPQHF; DNA: TGTGCCAGCAGCTTAGCATCACCGAGGGCGTCTCAGCCCCAGCATTTT
size: -; J: TRBJ2-7; V: TRBV3-1/TRBV3-2; D: -; CDR3: CASSPTGRGYEQYF; DNA: TGTGCCAGCAGCCCTACCGGGAGAGGCTACGAGCAGTACTTC
size: -; J: TRBJ2-1; V: TRBV29-1; D: -; CDR3: CSAGRENEQFF; DNA: TGCAGCGCCGGTCGAGAGAATGAGCAGTTCTTC